This T cell receptor beta chain was obtained from a study of blood T cell repertoires in COVID-19. Background on the study: COVID-19 samples, acute and convalescent, were from the United States, Italy and Spain.

From germline, CDR1 is LNHDA and CDR2 SQIVND (reference sequence). The CDR3 is 14 residues long. This table comes from immunoSEQ multiplex PCR, and its TCRdb copy is limited to in-frame clones, with some not included. The sample consists of some 250,000 clones, roughly 87% of them appearing once. This sequence was found in a man in his sixties who had recovered from COVID-19. This sequence joins TRBV19 and TRBJ1-5; TRBD1 matches 7 bases. The material sequenced was peripheral blood. The CDR3 bases are TGTGCTTCAACAGGGGTTAATAGCAATCAGCCCCAGCATTTT. As protein: CASTGVNSNQPQHF.